A single sample is the source of the 8 T cell receptor beta chains below, sequenced in a study of blood T cell repertoires in COVID-19. Clones were sequenced by immunoSEQ multiplex PCR, and TCRdb holds only the in-frame ones, with some missing. The data hold roughly 36,000 clones, with over 80% observed a single time. Sequencing input: peripheral blood. The receptors derive from a man between 50 and 59 years old with active or convalescent COVID-19.

V and J are TRBV19 and TRBJ2-2; D gene unclear. Trimming cost V 4 bases and J 1 base, with 16 bases left between them. Germline values: CDR1 LNHDA, CDR2 SQIVND (reference sequence). CDR3 size: 17 residues. The CDR3: CASSTWSFTQNTGELFF. CDR3 sequence (DNA): TGTGCCAGTAGTACCTGGAGCTTCACACAGAACACCGGGGAGCTGTTTTTT.

The rearrangement joins TRBV6-6 to TRBJ1-1, with 7 bases fitting TRBD1. The CDR3 spans 15 residues. Per germline, CDR1 MNHNY and CDR2 SVGAGI (reference sequence). J gave up 6 bases and V 0 bases, and 7 bases lay outside the gene matches. CDR3 sequence reads: CASSYSINRGAEAFF. The CDR3 DNA reads as TGTGCCAGCAGTTACTCGATTAACAGGGGCGCTGAAGCTTTCTTT.

The rearrangement links TRBV27 to TRBJ1-4; 7 bases map to TRBD1. CDR1 MNHEY and CDR2 SMNVEV come from the germline V gene (reference sequence). With V trimmed by 5 bases and J by 6 bases, 3 bases remained unmatched. CDR3 size: 13 residues. CDR3 protein: CASSGGTDEKLFF. The DNA for the CDR3 is TGTGCCAGCAGTGGAGGGACAGATGAAAAACTGTTTTTT. Variable domain in full (rest from reference TRBV27 and TRBJ1-4): EAQVTQNPRYLITVTGKKLTVTCSQNMNHEYMSWYRQDPGLGLRQIYYSMNVEVTDKGDVPEGYKVSRKEKRNFPLILESPSPNQTSLYFCASSGGTDEKLFFGSGTQLSVL.

The V and J genes are TRBV7-2 and TRBJ2-3; D possibly corresponds to TRBD2 (5 bases). The CDR3 is made up of 16 amino acids. Germline V gene data show CDR1 as SGHTA and CDR2 as FQGNSA. The ends were cut back, 4 bases at V and 8 bases at J, with 22 bases in the middle. CDR3: CASSSIPPPGGGTQYF. CDR3 in DNA: TGTGCCAGCAGCTCTATACCCCCACCCGGAGGAGGTACGCAGTATTTT. The whole variable domain, filled in from reference TRBV7-2 and TRBJ2-3, reads GAGVSQSPSNKVTEKGKDVELRCDPISGHTALYWYRQSLGQGLEFLIYFQGNSAPDKSGLPSDRFSAERTGGSVSTLTIQRTQQEDSAVYLCASSSIPPPGGGTQYFGPGTRLTVL.

The chain is built from TRBV19 and TRBJ1-4, with no clear D. The CDR3 is made up of 13 amino acids. The germline V gene has CDR1 LNHDA and CDR2 SQIVND (reference sequence). The V gene lost 7 bases and the J gene lost 10 bases, with 16 bases spanning the gap. This CDR3 is CASTDWQPRKLFF. The CDR3 bases are TGTGCCAGTACTGACTGGCAGCCGAGAAAACTGTTTTTT. The whole variable domain, filled in from reference TRBV19 and TRBJ1-4, reads DGGITQSPKYLFRKEGQNVTLSCEQNLNHDAMYWYRQDPGQGLRLIYYSQIVNDFQKGDIAEGYSVSREKKESFPLTVTSAQKNPTAFYLCASTDWQPRKLFFGSGTQLSVL.

The genes are TRBV3-1 (or the pseudogene TRBV3-2) and TRBJ1-5, with 10 bases identical to TRBD1. Trimming took 4 bases from V and 1 from J; bases not matched to a gene: 7. Germline values: CDR1 LGHDT, CDR2 YNNKEL (reference sequence). This CDR3 contains 17 residues. This chain's CDR3 is CASSLTGGIGSNQPQHF. Written as DNA, the CDR3 is TGTGCCAGCAGCCTGACAGGGGGCATCGGAAGCAATCAGCCCCAGCATTTT.

V is TRBV27 and J is TRBJ2-1; D is possibly TRBD2 (5 bases). V was trimmed by 4 bases and J by 9 bases, leaving 13 bases between them. Germline-derived CDR1 and CDR2 are MNHEY and SMNVEV (reference sequence). The CDR3 contains 13 residues. For the CDR3, the DNA is TGTGCCAGCAGTTCAACTTCGGAGGCTGAGCAGTTCTTC. Translation: CASSSTSEAEQFF.

The chain joins TRBV27 to TRBJ2-7; 7 bases agree with TRBD1. Germline V lookup: CDR1 MNHEY, CDR2 SMNVEV (reference sequence). The CDR3 is made up of 16 amino acids. The J segment lost 3 bases and the V segment lost 3 bases, leaving 11 bases of the junction unmatched. The CDR3 nucleotides are TGTGCCAGCAGTTTGGGTGCCCCCGACAGGGTCTACGAGCAGTACGTC. It translates to CASSLGAPDRVYEQYV.